The sample holds many counts of the clone carrying this T cell receptor (beta chain). Its antigen is unknown. These data belong to a study of T cells in Graves' hyperthyroidism and ophthalmopathy. Study details: Peripheral blood sampling occurred at initial diagnosis, before any treatment. Study results and limitations: Most thyroid clonotypes expanded above 0.001 appeared in blood too.

Hyperthyroidism patients were newly diagnosed, had disease duration under 2 months, and were aged 18 to 65 years. Uncontrolled infection, other autoimmune disease, pregnancy or lactation disqualified patients from enrolment. Germline CDR1 LGHDT, CDR2 YNNKEL (reference sequence). The germline V and J ends were trimmed by 3 bases and 3 bases, with 8 bases remaining between them. This CDR3 is 13 amino acids long. The source material, RNA transcripts, was used to amplify TCR beta CDR3 regions. HTBI primers drove first-round RT-PCR of the TCR CDR3. TCRdb used MiXCR to reprocess the multiplex PCR reads, holding one entry per CDR3 protein. This repertoire shows 300,000 or so distinct CDR3 sequences, 15% to 20% found once; its top ten account for around 34%.

The chain links TRBV3-1 to TRBJ2-5, with D possibly matching TRBD2 (6 bases). The clonotype comes from a man aged 25-45 years with Graves' hyperthyroidism. The sequenced sample was blood. CDR3 sequence: CASSQRREETQYF. In nucleotides, the CDR3 is TGTGCCAGCAGCCAGAGGAGGGAAGAGACCCAGTACTTC.